The sample holds many counts of the clone carrying this T cell receptor (beta chain). The antigen is undetermined. This clone may be a read error of a much larger clone one base away. This record belongs to a study of metastatic and nonmetastatic thyroid tumors. Study at large: Repertoire comparisons spanned blood and tumor or nodule tissue from malignant and benign thyroid patients. Points from the study as a whole: Relative to benign nodules, malignant thyroid tumors were reportedly characterized by significantly elevated TCR beta diversity in blood and tumor.

There were no patients who had received any treatment before thyroid surgery. Trimming pared 10 bases from V and 3 bases from J, leaving 19 bases between. Germline CDR1 and CDR2: MDHEN and SYDVKM. The CDR3 runs 14 residues. In the study's own analysis: A classifier of distant metastasis in papillary thyroid cancer was built from CDR3 differences (across clinicopathological groups). TCRdb recomputed clones from the PCR reads via MiXCR. The V and J calls, along with clone size, are taken from TCRdb and not from the paper's own processing. Here the sample spans about 7,300 clones, around 3.3% being singletons.

The clonotype originates from a female donor with papillary thyroid cancer or a benign thyroid nodule (not recorded which). Some clones in this sample may be carry-over from other donors' samples. Sample: tumor tissue. The chain links TRBV28 to TRBJ2-7, with TRBD1 as a possible D gene (6 bases). The CDR3 DNA sequence: TGTGCCACTGTGGGACAAAGAGCCCACTACGAGCAGTACTTC. Protein: CATVGQRAHYEQYF.